The rows below give T cell receptor beta chains drawn from one sample of a study of blood T cell repertoires in COVID-19. The repertoire was sequenced with immunoSEQ multiplex PCR; TCRdb's copy has only in-frame clones and lacks some. The sample lists 130,000 to 150,000 clones, 75% to 90% occurring once. The specimen sequenced was peripheral blood. The source is a man in his 70s who had recovered from COVID-19. CDR3s include the opening cysteine and the closing phenylalanine or tryptophan. D genes are given only for firm matches. The listing skips clone size in some rows; elsewhere it reads once, few, many or a size class.

v_gene	d_gene	j_gene	abundance	CDR3nt	CDR3aa
TRBV12-3/TRBV12-4	-	TRBJ2-5	-	TGTGCCAGCAGTCGTGAGACGGGGGAGACCCAGTACTTC	CASSRETGETQYF
TRBV7-2	TRBD2	TRBJ2-4	once	TGTGCCAGCAGCTTAAGGACGGGGGGTCAAACTGGGAACATTCAGTACTTC	CASSLRTGGQTGNIQYF
TRBV4-2	-	TRBJ1-2	-	TGTGCCAGCACCTCAGCGGTTTCTGGCTACACCTTC	CASTSAVSGYTF
TRBV27	-	TRBJ1-5	few	TGTGCCAGCAGTTTAATCGGCAGGGTAAATCAGCCCCAGCATTTT	CASSLIGRVNQPQHF
TRBV19	-	TRBJ2-4	once	TGTGCCAGCTCAGATCTAGCCAAAAACATTCAGTACTTC	CASSDLAKNIQYF
TRBV12-3/TRBV12-4	-	TRBJ1-4	-	TGTGCCAGCAGTTCAGGCCAAAATGAAAAACTGTTTTTT	CASSSGQNEKLFF
TRBV5-6	-	TRBJ2-1	-	TGTGCCAGCAGCTTCCCAGAGGGCTCCTACAATGAGCAGTTCTTC	CASSFPEGSYNEQFF
TRBV4-1	TRBD2	TRBJ2-7	-	TGCGCCAGCAGCCGAGGACTAGCGGGGGGGTCCTACGAGCAGTACTTC	CASSRGLAGGSYEQYF
TRBV6-5	-	TRBJ2-7	many	TGTGCCAGCAGTACTTCCCGACAGGCCTACGAGCAGTACTTC	CASSTSRQAYEQYF
TRBV29-1	-	TRBJ2-3	-	TGCAGCGTTGAACGTAGTAACACAGATACGCAGTATTTT	CSVERSNTDTQYF
TRBV2	-	TRBJ1-2	-	TGTGCCAGCAGTGAATCCCTAAACTATGGCTACACCTTC	CASSESLNYGYTF
TRBV7-9	TRBD2	TRBJ2-2	-	TGTGCCAGCAGAGCGGGAGTTGACACCGGGGAGCTGTTTTTT	CASRAGVDTGELFF
TRBV6-6	-	TRBJ2-7	-	TGTGCCAGCAGGGAGCGGACAGTACTCCACGAGCAGTACTTC	CASRERTVLHEQYF
TRBV6-5	-	TRBJ1-2	few	TGTGCCAGCAGTTACGCGGGTGGCTACACCTTC	CASSYAGGYTF
TRBV7-8	TRBD2	TRBJ2-7	-	TGTGCCAGCAGTAGGCTAGCGGGAGGAGGGGCTCCCTACGAGCAGTACTTC	CASSRLAGGGAPYEQYF
TRBV5-5	-	TRBJ2-5	-	TGTGCCAGCAGCTTGACAGCTCAAGAGACCCAGTACTTC	CASSLTAQETQYF